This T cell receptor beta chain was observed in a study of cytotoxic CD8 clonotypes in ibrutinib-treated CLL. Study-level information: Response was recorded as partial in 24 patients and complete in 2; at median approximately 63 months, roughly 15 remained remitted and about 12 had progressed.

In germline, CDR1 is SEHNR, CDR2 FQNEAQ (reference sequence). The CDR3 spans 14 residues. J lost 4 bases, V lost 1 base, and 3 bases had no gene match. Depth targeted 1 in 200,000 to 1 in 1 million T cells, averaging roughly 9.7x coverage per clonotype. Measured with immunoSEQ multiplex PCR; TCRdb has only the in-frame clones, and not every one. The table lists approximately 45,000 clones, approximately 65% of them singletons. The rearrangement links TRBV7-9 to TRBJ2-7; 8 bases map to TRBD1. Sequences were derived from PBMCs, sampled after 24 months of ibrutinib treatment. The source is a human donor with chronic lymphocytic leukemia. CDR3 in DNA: TGTGCCAGCAGCTTAGGGACAGGGCTATACGAGCAGTACTTC. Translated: CASSLGTGLYEQYF. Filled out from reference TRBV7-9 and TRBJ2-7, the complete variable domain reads DTGVSQNPRHKITKRGQNVTFRCDPISEHNRLYWYRQTLGQGPEFLTYFQNEAQLEKSRLLSDRFSAERPKGSFSTLEIQRTEQGDSAMYLCASSLGTGLYEQYFGPGTRLTVT.